This note documents a single TCR beta chain sequence. The antigen is undetermined. Trimming shortened V by 5 bases and J by 2 bases, and 14 bases separated the two germline ends. Germline V gene data show CDR1 as SGHRS and CDR2 as YFSETQ. This CDR3 comprises 14 residues. This sample is part of a study of long-term antiretroviral therapy in people with HIV. General study findings and limits: Diversity increased after ART yet remained lower than in transplant donor controls.

It was in the United States that all participants with HIV were treated. Cryopreserved PBMC, at roughly 0.85-10 million per sample, were present before DNA extraction. Survey level was the resolution at which the v3.0 immunoSEQ assay ran. TCRdb's copy holds only in-frame clones and misses some; the assay was immunoSEQ multiplex PCR. The sample yields about 24,000 clones, 81% seen once. The chain links TRBV5-1 to TRBJ2-7; no clear D. This receptor was taken from a woman aged 18 to 35 with HIV. The sequences come from unsorted PBMCs, collected at the start of antiretroviral therapy, before treatment. The DNA for the CDR3 is TGCGCCAGCAGGCGGACCTTAAGCGCCTACGAGCAGTACTTC. Translated, it gives CASRRTLSAYEQYF. The full variable domain, its missing parts supplied by reference TRBV5-1 and TRBJ2-7, is KAGVTQTPRYLIKTRGQQVTLSCSPISGHRSVSWYQQTPGQGLQFLFEYFSETQRNKGNFPGRFSGRQFSNSRSEMNVSTLELGDSALYLCASRRTLSAYEQYFGPGTRLTVT.